This TCR beta chain was recovered during a study of cytomegalovirus exposure and HLA in healthy donors. This PCR relied on a set of 60 Vbeta primers and 13 Jbeta primers. This table comes from immunoSEQ multiplex PCR, and its TCRdb copy is limited to in-frame clones, with some not included. The table has 110,000 to 150,000 clones, around 79% seen once. The sequence was collected from a female donor in good health and CMV-seronegative. Sequences were obtained from PBMCs.

The CDR3 sequence: CASSFWGGEGQRGGRTYNEQFF. CDR3 in DNA: TGTGCCAGCAGCTTTTGGGGCGGGGAGGGTCAGCGGGGGGGCCGCACCTACAATGAGCAGTTCTTC. This chain links TRBV9 with TRBJ2-1; 10 bases map to TRBD2. J gave up 2 bases and V 4 bases, and 24 bases lay outside the gene matches. Germline V gene sequence: CDR1 SGDLS, CDR2 YYNGEE. The CDR3 contains 22 residues.